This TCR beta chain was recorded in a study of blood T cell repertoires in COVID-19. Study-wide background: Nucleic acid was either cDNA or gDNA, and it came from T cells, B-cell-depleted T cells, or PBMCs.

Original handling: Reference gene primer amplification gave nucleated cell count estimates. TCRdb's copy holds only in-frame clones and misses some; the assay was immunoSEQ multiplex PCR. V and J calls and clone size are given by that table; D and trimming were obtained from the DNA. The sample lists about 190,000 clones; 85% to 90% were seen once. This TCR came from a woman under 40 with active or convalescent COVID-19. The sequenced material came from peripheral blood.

The CDR3 bases are TGTGCCTGGAATAGGGGACAGGCGAACACTGAAGCTTTCTTT. As protein: CAWNRGQANTEAFF. The chain uses TRBV30 and TRBJ1-1; 8 bases are shared with TRBD1. V dropped 4 bases and J dropped 1; count of bases not matched to a gene: 5. This CDR3 is 14 amino acids long. Germline V CDR1 and CDR2: GTSNPN, SVGIG (reference sequence).